This TCR beta chain was sequenced during a study of beta chain features in type 1 diabetes. Overall study findings and caveats: Insertion counts at VDJ junctions were lower in type 1 diabetes patients, who also showed more deletions there. Moderately but significantly shorter TCRB CDR3s were found in Type 1 diabetes patients in all four CD4+ subsets.

Averaging about 116 mL, one heparinised blood draw came from each individual donor. CD4+ cells of the naive, central memory, regulatory and stem cell-like memory types were sorted via CD45RO/CCR7/CD25/CD127/CD95/CD27. V dropped 7 bases and J dropped 2 bases, with 5 bases sitting between them. The CDR3 extends over 11 amino acids. Germline CDR1 reads MDHEN; CDR2 reads SYDVKM. The authors reverse transcribed all of the isolated RNA, so sequencing captured expressed TCRB transcripts. Repertoires were generated with immunoSEQ multiplex PCR, while TCRdb's copy carries only in-frame clones and drops some. The table has about 160,000 clones, about 8.3% seen once. To note about this clone: Antigen unknown.

The sample comprised central memory CD4+ T cells from blood. The clonotype was recovered from a young woman with type 1 diabetes. V and J are TRBV28 and TRBJ1-1, with D unclear. The CDR3 spells CASKLNTEAFF. CDR3 in DNA: TGTGCCAGCAAACTCAACACTGAAGCTTTCTTT.